Below, one TCR beta chain is given with its context. Its specific antigen is unknown. It has no much larger one-base neighbor in the sample; base qualities were not kept. The sample's treatment or condition label, in plain terms: suppressive antiretroviral therapy. A pool of overlapping HIV-1 Gag 15-mer peptides was used at approximately 0.9 ug per peptide per mL for cell stimulation. Memory populations depleted of antigen-responding cells were obtained by sorting nonresponding CD40L-negative CD69-negative CD45RO-high memory CD4+ T cells. Participants were HIV-1-infected adults who started suppressive ART during chronic infection. For at least 4 years, the participants' plasma HIV-1 RNA had been undetectable, below 50 copies/mL. To be included, participants needed a CD4+ T cell count above 400 cells/uL and a positive CMV serology. Before stimulation, PBMCs were isolated using density centrifugation and then depleted of CD8+ T cells. CD8-depleted PBMCs were stimulated for 18 hours with anti-CD28/CD49d costimulation, CD40-blocking antibody and enfuvirtide to prevent new infections. Cells were sorted on a Beckman Coulter MoFlo Legacy or XDP sorter, with propidium iodide excluding dead cells. Genomic DNA was extracted with the QIAamp DNA Mini Kit for samples above one million cells, otherwise with the Quick-DNA Microprep Kit.

This sample is drawn from a study of persistence of HIV-infected CD4 T cells (TCRdb year 2020). Study-level background: The study isolated CMV- and HIV-1 Gag-responding CD4+ T cells from ART-treated individuals to examine antigen-driven clonal expansion of HIV-1-infected cells. Peripheral blood samples of up to about 180 mL were obtained at multiple time points, with the exception of a couple of participants, for whom leukapheresis was performed at a single time point. In the cross-participant TCR cluster analysis, fewer than ten participants were included for CMV and 7 participants were included for Gag. TCRbeta sequencing assessed the clonality of all cells in each sorted population, while proviral sequencing assessed the clonality of infected cells. Participants had been on suppressive ART for a median of roughly 8 years.

What the study reported, not specific to this receptor: Significantly lower TCRbeta richness was observed in CMV- and Gag-responding cells than in anti-CD3/anti-CD28-responding cells, and higher oligoclonality was observed in CMV-responding cells than in CD3/CD28-stimulated and Gag-responding cells. Bulk TCR analyses could not be restricted to the rare CMV-responding cells that actually carried HIV-1 proviruses. Antigen-responding cells were enriched for expanded CDR3beta sequences that were degenerate, which suggests that CD4+ responses to CMV and Gag underwent convergent selection. The study involved few individuals and tested only a limited range of antigens. TCR oligoclonality correlated with proviral oligoclonality within the same sorted populations.

The immunoSEQ hsTCRB assay version 4 in survey mode was used to sequence TCRbeta repertoires from genomic DNA. For TCRbeta sequencing, genomic DNA was diluted to about 9.5 ng/uL, and up to roughly 1 ug was used per sample. The original methods were these. TCRbeta data were analyzed in ImmunoSeq Analyzer 3.0, with diversity computed on productive nucleotide rearrangements. Lower-bound TCR diversity was estimated with the improved Chao index, and clonality with the Gini coefficient using the Immunarch R package. Different nucleotide rearrangements encoding the same CDR3beta amino acid sequence were counted as distinct clonotypes. Differential abundance analysis identified TCRbeta sequences significantly enriched in antigen-responding cells relative to anti-CD3/anti-CD28-activated cells. GLIPH2 grouped TCRs by predicted peptide-MHC specificity, both within each participant and across combined participant data sets. What TCRdb holds here is the immuneACCESS table cut down to in-frame rearrangements. Part of the clones is not present; checked against another copy, under half of the missing clones reflect an unresolved V gene, and the others are unexplained. V, J and clone size are those of that table, while D and trimming were read from the DNA. The sample table records tens of thousands of clones; about 81% of these occur just once. Roughly 1.8% of the sample belongs to the ten largest clones.

V is reduced by 4 bases and J by 7 bases, leaving a spacing of 14 bases between them. Counted from cysteine to phenylalanine, this CDR3 has 13 amino acids. Here the CDR3 DNA is all that survives: 39 bases in frame from base 1. The germline V gene sets CDR1 to SGHRS and CDR2 to YFSETQ. Sequenced here: CD4+ T cells sorted from PBMCs after approximately 20-hour stimulation, sampled from a patient who received antiretroviral therapy. This specimen's cell subset or site label, interpreted: CD40L-CD69- CD45RO-high memory CD4 T cells not responding to Gag peptides. The sequence joins TRBV5-1 to TRBJ2-5; a weak D assignment points to TRBD1 (7 bases agree). The receptor comes from an adult man with HIV who was CMV-seropositive. This receptor carries the CDR3 CASSVGQEGTQYF. In nucleotide form, the sequence is TGCGCCAGCAGCGTCGGACAGGAGGGGACCCAGTACTTC. Extended through the reference TRBV5-1 and TRBJ2-5 proteins, this CDR3 yields the full variable domain: KAGVTQTPRYLIKTRGQQVTLSCSPISGHRSVSWYQQTPGQGLQFLFEYFSETQRNKGNFPGRFSGRQFSNSRSEMNVSTLELGDSALYLCASSVGQEGTQYFGPGTRLLVL.